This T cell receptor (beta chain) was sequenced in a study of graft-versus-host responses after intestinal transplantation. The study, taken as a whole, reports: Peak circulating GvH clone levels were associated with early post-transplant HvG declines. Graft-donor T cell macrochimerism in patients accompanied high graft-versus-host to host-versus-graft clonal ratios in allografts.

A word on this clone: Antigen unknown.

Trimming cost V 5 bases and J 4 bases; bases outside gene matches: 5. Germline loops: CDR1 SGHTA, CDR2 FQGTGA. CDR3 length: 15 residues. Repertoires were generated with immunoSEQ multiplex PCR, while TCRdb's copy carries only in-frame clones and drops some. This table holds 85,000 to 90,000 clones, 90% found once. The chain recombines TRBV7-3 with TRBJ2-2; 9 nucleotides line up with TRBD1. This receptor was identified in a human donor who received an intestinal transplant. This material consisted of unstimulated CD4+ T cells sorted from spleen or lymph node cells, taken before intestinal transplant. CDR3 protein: CASSRGQGRTGELFF. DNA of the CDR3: TGTGCCAGCAGCCGGGGACAGGGCCGCACCGGGGAGCTGTTTTTT.